This paragraph covers one TCR beta chain sequence. The data were obtained in a study of blood T cell repertoires in COVID-19. About the research overall: COVID-19 samples, acute and convalescent, were from the United States, Italy and Spain. T cells, B-cell-depleted T cells, or PBMCs provided the cDNA or gDNA that served as material.

In the original processing: Cell counts per sample came from amplifying reference gene primers. Measured with immunoSEQ multiplex PCR; TCRdb has only the in-frame clones, and not every one. D and trimming were read from the DNA, whereas the V and J calls and clone size are those reported in that table. Of some 150,000 clones in the sample, 80% to 90% were seen once. Germline lookup yields CDR1 MNHEY and CDR2 SMNVEV (reference sequence). There are 17 residues in the CDR3. The trim removed 5 bases at V and 6 bases at J, leaving 13 bases unmatched. V is TRBV27 and J is TRBJ1-5, with 10 bases aligning to TRBD1. Material for sequencing was peripheral blood. The clonotype was recovered from a woman between 50 and 59 years old with acute or convalescent COVID-19. CDR3 sequence (DNA): TGTGCCAGCAGTCCTGACCTTGGACAGGGGGTCTTTCAGCCCCAGCATTTT. Its translation: CASSPDLGQGVFQPQHF.